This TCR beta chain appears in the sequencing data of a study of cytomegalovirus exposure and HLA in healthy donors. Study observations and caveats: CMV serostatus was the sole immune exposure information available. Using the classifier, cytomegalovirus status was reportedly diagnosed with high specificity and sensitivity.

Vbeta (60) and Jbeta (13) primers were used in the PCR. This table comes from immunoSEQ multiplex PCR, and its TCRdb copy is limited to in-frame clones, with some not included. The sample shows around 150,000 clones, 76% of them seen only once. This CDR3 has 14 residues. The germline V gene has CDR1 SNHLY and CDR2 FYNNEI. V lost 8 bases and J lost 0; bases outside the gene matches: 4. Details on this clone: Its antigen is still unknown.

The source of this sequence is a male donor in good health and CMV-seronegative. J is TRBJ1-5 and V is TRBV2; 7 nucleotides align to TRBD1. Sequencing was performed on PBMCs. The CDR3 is CASRRQGSNQPQHF. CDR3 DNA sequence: TGTGCCAGCCGACGACAGGGTAGCAATCAGCCCCAGCATTTT.